This TCR beta chain appears in the sequencing data of a study of blood T cells in healthy people across ages. The authors ran a second PCR of 7 to 11 cycles using a sample-barcoded 5' primer and a J-beta primer mix. From the 5' RACE reads, TCRdb called clonotypes with MiXCR, one entry per CDR3 protein. The table lists roughly 800,000 distinct CDR3 sequences, more than 45% of them singletons. Details on this clonotype: Its target is not known.

Germline assignment: CDR1 SGHTA and CDR2 FQGNSA. The trim removed 5 bases at V and 10 bases at J, leaving 11 bases unmatched. The CDR3 consists of 15 residues. Each sample yielded at least 7 million isolated PBMCs. Per sample, extraction of total RNA gave at least 5.5 micrograms in every case. Study-wide results and caveats: With age, beta diversity per million T cells declined roughly linearly, significantly by 30 to 40. Naive CD4+ cell counts and diversity both ran higher in long-lived than in aged donors.

This clonotype originated in a man between 25 and 39 years old in good health. The chain joins TRBV7-2 to TRBJ1-6; 7 nucleotides line up with TRBD1. The material sequenced was blood. CDR3: CASSPDRAEGSPLHF. The CDR3 DNA sequence: TGTGCCAGCAGCCCTGACAGGGCAGAGGGCTCACCCCTCCACTTT.